In its sample, the clone carrying this TCR beta chain was seen a few times. As yet, its antigen is unknown. This record belongs to a study of T-cell memory formation after mild COVID-19. TCRdb fed the 5' RACE reads into MiXCR, producing one record per CDR3 protein. The sample comprises tens of thousands of distinct CDR3 sequences, 16% of which are singletons, and roughly 30% rests with the top ten. General study points: Cross-reactive memory appears to have joined, as suggested by some responding clones showing up in pre-infection memory.

The CDR3 totals 15 residues. CDR1 is MDHEN and CDR2 is SYDVKM in the germline V gene. V lost 3 bases, J lost 3 bases, and 13 bases lay in between. This clonotype originated in an adult woman who had mild COVID-19 (a few samples of this study predate the infection). Cell type and time point are not known. The sample consisted of PBMCs or a T cell subset sorted from them (not recorded which). The V and J genes are TRBV28 and TRBJ2-3, with D perhaps given as TRBD1 or TRBD2 (5 bases each). The CDR3 sequence: CASSFGTTATDTQYF. CDR3 sequence (DNA): TGTGCCAGCAGTTTTGGGACCACGGCTACAGATACGCAGTATTTT.